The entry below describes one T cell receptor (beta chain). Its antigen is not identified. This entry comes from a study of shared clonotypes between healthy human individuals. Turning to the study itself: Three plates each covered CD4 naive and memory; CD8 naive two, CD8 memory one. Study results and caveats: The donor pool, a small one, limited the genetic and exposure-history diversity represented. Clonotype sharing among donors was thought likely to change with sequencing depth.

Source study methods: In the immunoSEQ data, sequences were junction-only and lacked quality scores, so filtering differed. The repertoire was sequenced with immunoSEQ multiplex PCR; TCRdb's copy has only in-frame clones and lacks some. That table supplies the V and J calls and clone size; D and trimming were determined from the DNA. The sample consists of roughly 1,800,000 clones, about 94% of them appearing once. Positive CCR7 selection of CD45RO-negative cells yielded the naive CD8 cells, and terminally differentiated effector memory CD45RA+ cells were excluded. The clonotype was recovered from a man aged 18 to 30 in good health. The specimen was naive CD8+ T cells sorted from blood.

This CDR3 reads CASSLTGTGVGYTF. DNA for the CDR3: TGTGCCAGCAGTTTAACCGGGACAGGGGTTGGCTACACCTTC. The V and J genes are TRBV27 and TRBJ1-2; 10 positions agree with TRBD1. Germline CDR1 and CDR2: MNHEY and SMNVEV (reference sequence). With V trimmed by 2 bases and J by 7 bases, 4 bases remained unmatched. This CDR3 is built from 14 residues.